This T cell receptor (beta chain) is drawn from a study of T and B cells in COVID-19 patients. The wider study: COVID-19 patients gave peripheral blood either during active infection or after recovery. Of approximately 21 active-infection patients, some 11 were critically ill with mechanical ventilation or extracorporeal membrane oxygenation. General study findings and limits: CD4+, regulatory T cell, CD8+ and sorted SARS-CoV-2-responsive or tetramer+ T cells were not yet sequenced. In COVID-19 patients, T cell receptor beta variable and joining gene use was reportedly strongly skewed.

From blood, roughly 250-550 ng of genomic DNA served as TRB template. This clonotype has at least ten counts. Its antigen is undetermined. BIOMED2 TRB-A/B primer pools were used in multiplex TRB PCR. TCRdb recomputed calls from the multiplex PCR reads with MiXCR, one row per CDR3 protein. The sample holds about 14,000 distinct CDR3 sequences; more than 25% are singletons and the top ten take more than 6.5%. Trimming removed 0 bases at V and 2 bases at J, with 8 bases between. From germline, CDR1 is MNHEY and CDR2 SVGAGI. The CDR3 is 14 residues long. The sample taken for sequencing was blood. This sequence was found in a human donor who had recovered from COVID-19. V gene TRBV6-5 combines with J gene TRBJ2-7; D is possibly TRBD1 (6 bases). In nucleotides, the CDR3 is TGTGCCAGCAGTTACTCAGGGACAACCTACGAGCAGTACTTC. This translates into CASSYSGTTYEQYF.